The 8 T cell receptor beta chains given below trace back to one sample, sequenced in a study of prognosis after radiotherapy for stage I lung cancer. Researchers used two-round multiplex PCR to amplify TCR beta CDR3 starting from genomic DNA. Individual primers that were specific to each TRBV and TRBJ gene served in first-round PCR. TCRdb re-analysed the multiplex PCR reads in MiXCR, keeping a single row per CDR3 protein. Of approximately 26,000 distinct CDR3 sequences in the sample, approximately 40% were seen once. Sequences were derived from PBMCs, sampled before or after stereotactic body radiation therapy (not recorded which). These receptor sequences come from a donor over 45 with non-small cell lung cancer.

The V gene is TRBV10-3, the J gene TRBJ1-5; the match to TRBD1 covers 8 bases. The V gene end was trimmed by 0 bases and the J gene end by 1 base; junction bases not matched to a gene: 11. CDR1 and CDR2 from the germline V gene are ENHRY and SYGVKD. CDR3 length: 19 amino acids. The CDR3 nucleotides read TGTGCCATCAGTGAGTCGCAACAGGGGGGTAGTTCCAGCAATCAGCCCCAGCATTTT. Protein product: CAISESQQGGSSSNQPQHF.

Worth noting for this clonotype: This is likely an artifact of a read error, given a far larger clone one base away. The chain's CDR3 is CASSYFPTTGEPFF. The DNA of the CDR3 is TGTGCCAGCAGTTACTTTCCGACGACCGGGGAGCCGTTTTTT. The V call is TRBV6-4, the J call TRBJ2-2; D is possibly TRBD2 (5 bases). There are 14 residues in the CDR3. The germline CDR1 and CDR2 sequences are MRHNA and SNTAGT.

This clonotype was observed many times. This chain links TRBV20-1 with TRBJ2-5, with 10 bases aligning to TRBD1. The CDR3 length is 18 residues. V shed 1 base, J shed 5 bases, and the junction held 16 bases outside the gene matches. Per germline, CDR1 DFQATT and CDR2 SNEGSKA (reference sequence). DNA of the CDR3: TGCAGTGCTAGAGCATTCGGGATGGAGGGGACAGGGGAGGAGACCCAGTACTTC. Amino acid sequence: CSARAFGMEGTGEETQYF.

This clonotype was observed at least ten times. V usage is TRBV19 and J usage is TRBJ2-1; TRBD1 is a possible D gene (7 bases). Germline loops: CDR1 LNHDA, CDR2 SQIVND (reference sequence). Trimming left V 8 bases short and J 5 bases short, with 16 bases between. The CDR3 covers 14 residues. The CDR3 DNA reads as TGTGCCAGTCAGGGGGAGGCGCGCGACAATGAGCAGTTCTTC. Amino acid sequence: CASQGEARDNEQFF.

The V and J genes are TRBV6-2 or TRBV6-3 and TRBJ2-5; D may be TRBD2 (5 bases). Germline V lookup: CDR1 MNHEY, CDR2 SVGEGT. This CDR3 contains 14 residues. V was shortened by 2 bases and J by 5 bases, with 12 bases between the two germline ends. CDR3 residues: CASSYDSGGETQYF. CDR3 DNA sequence: TGTGCCAGCAGTTACGATTCAGGAGGCGAGACCCAGTACTTC.

This sequence joins TRBV19 and TRBJ2-3; TRBD1 aligns across 11 bases. Germline V CDR1 and CDR2: LNHDA, SQIVND (reference sequence). V dropped 3 bases and J dropped 3; count of bases not matched to a gene: 2. This CDR3 has 15 amino acids. DNA of the CDR3: TGTGCCAGTAGTATGGGACAGGGGGATACAGATACGCAGTATTTT. Residues: CASSMGQGDTDTQYF.

This clonotype showed up many times. J is TRBJ2-3 and V is TRBV2, with D perhaps matching TRBD1 (6 bases). The germline gives CDR1 SNHLY, CDR2 FYNNEI. The V gene lost 6 bases and the J gene lost 1 base, with 14 bases spanning the gap. The CDR3 extends over 15 amino acids. The CDR3 sequence is CASSLQGVGTDTQYF. DNA for the CDR3: TGTGCCAGCAGCCTACAGGGAGTTGGCACAGATACGCAGTATTTT.

J is TRBJ2-1 and V is TRBV27; possible D gene TRBD1, 6 bases. V was trimmed by 6 bases and J by 7 bases, leaving 16 bases between them. This CDR3 is built from 14 residues. The germline V gene has CDR1 MNHEY and CDR2 SMNVEV (reference sequence). This CDR3 is CASSPGTTRNEQFF. The CDR3 DNA follows: TGTGCCAGCAGCCCCGGGACAACAAGGAATGAGCAGTTCTTC.